These T cell receptor beta chains were read from a single sample in a study of T cell repertoires in cytomegalovirus infection. TCRdb re-called the reads through MiXCR, storing one row per CDR3 protein. This table holds 76,000 or so distinct CDR3 sequences, more than 3.5% found once. Specimen: PBMCs. The receptors were gathered from a human donor in good health (CMV status not recorded). Some clones in this sample may be carry-over from other donors' samples. CDR3s include the opening cysteine and the closing phenylalanine or tryptophan. The order of the fields is D gene, J gene, V gene, clone size, CDR3 DNA, CDR3 protein. The D gene is left open where the match is weak. The size field reads how often the clone was seen (once, few, many) or a class if it is expanded.

d_call: TRBD1
j_call: TRBJ1-1
v_call: TRBV19
clone_size: many
cdr3_nt: TGTGCCAGTAGTGCGCGGACAGGGAGAATTGAAGCTTTCTTT
cdr3_aa: CASSARTGRIEAFF

d_call: .
j_call: TRBJ1-2
v_call: TRBV7-2
clone_size: many
cdr3_nt: TGTGCCAGCAGCTTAGATCGTCAGGTTTATGGCTACACCTTC
cdr3_aa: CASSLDRQVYGYTF

d_call: .
j_call: TRBJ1-1
v_call: TRBV12-3/TRBV12-4
clone_size: many
cdr3_nt: TGTGCCAGCAGTTTTCGGACGGCGAACACTGAAGCTTTCTTT
cdr3_aa: CASSFRTANTEAFF

d_call: .
j_call: TRBJ1-2
v_call: TRBV6-5
clone_size: many
cdr3_nt: TGTGCCAGCAGTTACTCGGGCAGGGCGAATGGCTACACCTTC
cdr3_aa: CASSYSGRANGYTF

d_call: .
j_call: TRBJ1-5
v_call: TRBV27
clone_size: many
cdr3_nt: TGTGCCAGCAGTCCCGGGTCGAGGGGTTATCAGCCCCAGCATTTT
cdr3_aa: CASSPGSRGYQPQHF

d_call: .
j_call: TRBJ1-1
v_call: TRBV3-1
clone_size: many
cdr3_nt: TGTGCCAGCAGCCAATGGCTGAACACTGAAGCTTTCTTT
cdr3_aa: CASSQWLNTEAFF

d_call: .
j_call: TRBJ1-6
v_call: TRBV28
clone_size: many
cdr3_nt: TGTGCCAGCAGAACTGTAGGGGCTGGTAGGTCACCCCTCCACTTT
cdr3_aa: CASRTVGAGRSPLHF

d_call: TRBD1
j_call: TRBJ2-2
v_call: TRBV25-1
clone_size: many
cdr3_nt: TGTGCCAGCAGTGCAGGGGGAAACACCGGGGAGCTGTTTTTT
cdr3_aa: CASSAGGNTGELFF

d_call: .
j_call: TRBJ2-5
v_call: TRBV20-1
clone_size: many
cdr3_nt: TGCAGTGCTAGTGTACACGAAGAGACCCAGTACTTC
cdr3_aa: CSASVHEETQYF

d_call: .
j_call: TRBJ2-7
v_call: TRBV7-6
clone_size: many
cdr3_nt: TGTGCCAGCCGAAGGGAAGAACGGGGCGAGCAGTACTTC
cdr3_aa: CASRREERGEQYF

d_call: .
j_call: TRBJ1-4
v_call: TRBV7-8
clone_size: many
cdr3_nt: TGTGCCAGCGGGGACATTACAACTAATGAAAAACTGTTTTTT
cdr3_aa: CASGDITTNEKLFF

d_call: .
j_call: TRBJ1-6
v_call: TRBV7-9
clone_size: many
cdr3_nt: TGTGCCAGCAGCCCAGACCAGGACCCGAATTCACCCCTCCACTTT
cdr3_aa: CASSPDQDPNSPLHF

d_call: .
j_call: TRBJ2-5
v_call: TRBV10-2
clone_size: many
cdr3_nt: TGCGCCAGCAGTGAGCGGCGGGGGCAAGGTAGAGAGACCCAGTACTTC
cdr3_aa: CASSERRGQGRETQYF

d_call: .
j_call: TRBJ2-5
v_call: TRBV20-1
clone_size: many
cdr3_nt: TGCAGTGCTAGTCAAGAGACCCAGTACTTC
cdr3_aa: CSASQETQYF

d_call: .
j_call: TRBJ1-2
v_call: TRBV7-2
clone_size: many
cdr3_nt: TGTGCCAGCAGCCTCCTAGCGGGGGGTAGCTACACCTTC
cdr3_aa: CASSLLAGGSYTF

d_call: .
j_call: TRBJ2-5
v_call: TRBV2
clone_size: many
cdr3_nt: TGTGCCAGCAAGTTTAATAGCGGCCAAGAGACCCAGTACTTC
cdr3_aa: CASKFNSGQETQYF

d_call: .
j_call: TRBJ1-6
v_call: TRBV11-2
clone_size: many
cdr3_nt: TGTGCCAGCAGCATTACCGGTGACTCCTATAATTCACCCCTCCACTTT
cdr3_aa: CASSITGDSYNSPLHF

d_call: .
j_call: TRBJ1-1
v_call: TRBV7-2
clone_size: many
cdr3_nt: TGTGCCAGCAGCCAATCTGTTGTCTACCGAACTGAAGCTTTCTTT
cdr3_aa: CASSQSVVYRTEAFF

d_call: .
j_call: TRBJ1-5
v_call: TRBV10-3
clone_size: many
cdr3_nt: TGTGCCATCAGTTACCCCCCTCCGGACGAAGTAAATCAGCCCCAGCATTTT
cdr3_aa: CAISYPPPDEVNQPQHF

d_call: .
j_call: TRBJ1-4
v_call: TRBV28
clone_size: many
cdr3_nt: TGTGCCAGCAGTATCGGGGGTAGGGCCTATGGCCACAGGGAAAAACTGTTTTTT
cdr3_aa: CASSIGGRAYGHREKLFF

d_call: TRBD1
j_call: TRBJ2-7
v_call: TRBV27
clone_size: many
cdr3_nt: TGTGCCAGCAGTGCTTCCGGGACAGGGTACGAGCAGTACTTC
cdr3_aa: CASSASGTGYEQYF

d_call: TRBD2
j_call: TRBJ2-3
v_call: TRBV7-2
clone_size: many
cdr3_nt: TGTGCCAGTGCGACTAGCGGCGATACAGATACGCAGTATTTT
cdr3_aa: CASATSGDTDTQYF

d_call: .
j_call: TRBJ1-5
v_call: TRBV7-2
clone_size: many
cdr3_nt: TGTGCCAGCAGCCGTGGAGCGGGGGCCCTCAATCAGCCCCAGCATTTT
cdr3_aa: CASSRGAGALNQPQHF

d_call: .
j_call: TRBJ1-4
v_call: TRBV19
clone_size: many
cdr3_nt: TGTGCCAGTAGTCAGACCGGAGGGGTTGAAAAACTGTTTTTT
cdr3_aa: CASSQTGGVEKLFF

d_call: TRBD1
j_call: TRBJ1-5
v_call: TRBV10-3
clone_size: many
cdr3_nt: TGTGCCATCAGCCCAACAGGGGAAAGACAGCCCCAGCATTTT
cdr3_aa: CAISPTGERQPQHF

d_call: .
j_call: TRBJ2-4
v_call: TRBV9
clone_size: many
cdr3_nt: TGTGCCAGCAGCGTAGAGCCGGAGGCTCGCCAGGGCAGGGGACTTAAAAACATTCAGTACTTC
cdr3_aa: CASSVEPEARQGRGLKNIQYF

d_call: .
j_call: TRBJ1-4
v_call: TRBV20-1
clone_size: many
cdr3_nt: TGCAGTGCTATACATATTGACCAGGAAAAACTGTTTTTT
cdr3_aa: CSAIHIDQEKLFF

d_call: .
j_call: TRBJ1-1
v_call: TRBV7-9
clone_size: many
cdr3_nt: TGTGCCAGCAGCTTAGAGCAGAGGAACACTGAAGCTTTCTTT
cdr3_aa: CASSLEQRNTEAFF

d_call: .
j_call: TRBJ1-1
v_call: TRBV4-1
clone_size: many
cdr3_nt: TGCGCCAGCAGCCCCCTAACCGGTGGAAGTCGCACTGAAGCTTTCTTT
cdr3_aa: CASSPLTGGSRTEAFF

d_call: .
j_call: TRBJ1-5
v_call: TRBV7-2
clone_size: many
cdr3_nt: TGTGCCAGCAGCTTAACCACCGTAGTTGGTCAGCCCCAGCATTTT
cdr3_aa: CASSLTTVVGQPQHF

d_call: .
j_call: TRBJ2-1
v_call: TRBV12-3/TRBV12-4
clone_size: many
cdr3_nt: TGTGCCAGCAGTTTCGGACCCTATGAGCAGTTCTTC
cdr3_aa: CASSFGPYEQFF

d_call: TRBD2
j_call: TRBJ2-2
v_call: TRBV7-2
clone_size: many
cdr3_nt: TGTGCCAGCACCCGGGGGGGCGCGAACACCGGGGAGCTGTTTTTT
cdr3_aa: CASTRGGANTGELFF

d_call: .
j_call: TRBJ1-5
v_call: TRBV4-2
clone_size: many
cdr3_nt: TGTGCCAGCAGCCCCATTCAAGGGGTGGATCAGCCCCAGCATTTT
cdr3_aa: CASSPIQGVDQPQHF

d_call: .
j_call: TRBJ2-1
v_call: TRBV4-3
clone_size: many
cdr3_nt: TGCGCCAGCAGCCAAGATGCTCGCAGGGGAGACAATGAGCAGTTCTTC
cdr3_aa: CASSQDARRGDNEQFF

d_call: TRBD1
j_call: TRBJ1-2
v_call: TRBV29-1
clone_size: many
cdr3_nt: TGCAGCGTTTACGGCCTGTCCCGGGACAGGAGCTATGGCTACACCTTC
cdr3_aa: CSVYGLSRDRSYGYTF

d_call: TRBD1
j_call: TRBJ2-3
v_call: TRBV28
clone_size: many
cdr3_nt: TGTGCCAGCAGTTTAGTTACAGGGGGGACAGATACGCAGTATTTT
cdr3_aa: CASSLVTGGTDTQYF

d_call: TRBD2
j_call: TRBJ2-3
v_call: TRBV2
clone_size: many
cdr3_nt: TGTGCCAGCAGGGCCCTCGGGGGGACCCCCAGATGGGGCACAGATACGCAGTATTTT
cdr3_aa: CASRALGGTPRWGTDTQYF

d_call: .
j_call: TRBJ2-7
v_call: TRBV7-2
clone_size: many
cdr3_nt: TGTGCCAGCAGCTTGGGGGTGACCTCCTACGAGCAGTACTTC
cdr3_aa: CASSLGVTSYEQYF

d_call: .
j_call: TRBJ2-2
v_call: TRBV7-2
clone_size: many
cdr3_nt: TGTGCCAGCAGCCTCCACAGGGAAGCCGGGGAGCTGTTTTTT
cdr3_aa: CASSLHREAGELFF

d_call: .
j_call: TRBJ1-1
v_call: TRBV20-1
clone_size: many
cdr3_nt: TGCAGTGCTAATCCCTCTGGGGGAATGAACACTGAAGCTTTCTTT
cdr3_aa: CSANPSGGMNTEAFF

d_call: .
j_call: TRBJ1-1
v_call: TRBV6-1
clone_size: many
cdr3_nt: TGTGCCAGCACAGAGGGCACTGAAGCTTTCTTT
cdr3_aa: CASTEGTEAFF

d_call: .
j_call: TRBJ2-3
v_call: TRBV2
clone_size: many
cdr3_nt: TGTGCCAGCAGTATCGGGGGGCGGGATACGCAGTATTTT
cdr3_aa: CASSIGGRDTQYF

d_call: .
j_call: TRBJ1-1
v_call: TRBV6-1
clone_size: few
cdr3_nt: TGTGCCAGCAGTGAAAGGGGGTTGAACACTGAAGCTTTCTTT
cdr3_aa: CASSERGLNTEAFF

d_call: .
j_call: TRBJ1-1
v_call: TRBV19
clone_size: many
cdr3_nt: TGTGCCAGTAGTATCGGCAGGGGATATGGTATGAACACTGAAGCTTTCTTT
cdr3_aa: CASSIGRGYGMNTEAFF

d_call: TRBD1
j_call: TRBJ1-1
v_call: TRBV12-3/TRBV12-4
clone_size: many
cdr3_nt: TGTGCCAGCAGCCTGGACAGGGGAGTGGGGAACACTGAAGCTTTCTTT
cdr3_aa: CASSLDRGVGNTEAFF

d_call: TRBD1
j_call: TRBJ2-7
v_call: TRBV6-6
clone_size: many
cdr3_nt: TGTGCCAGCAGTTACAGAGACAGGGGCCACGAGCAGTACTTC
cdr3_aa: CASSYRDRGHEQYF

d_call: .
j_call: TRBJ2-2
v_call: TRBV6-2/TRBV6-3
clone_size: many
cdr3_nt: TGTGCCAGCAGACACTCGATGGGGCGGACCGGGGAGCTGTTTTTT
cdr3_aa: CASRHSMGRTGELFF

d_call: .
j_call: TRBJ1-5
v_call: TRBV6-6
clone_size: many
cdr3_nt: TGTGCCAGCAGTTACTGGTCGGGAAGCAATCAGCCCCAGCATTTT
cdr3_aa: CASSYWSGSNQPQHF